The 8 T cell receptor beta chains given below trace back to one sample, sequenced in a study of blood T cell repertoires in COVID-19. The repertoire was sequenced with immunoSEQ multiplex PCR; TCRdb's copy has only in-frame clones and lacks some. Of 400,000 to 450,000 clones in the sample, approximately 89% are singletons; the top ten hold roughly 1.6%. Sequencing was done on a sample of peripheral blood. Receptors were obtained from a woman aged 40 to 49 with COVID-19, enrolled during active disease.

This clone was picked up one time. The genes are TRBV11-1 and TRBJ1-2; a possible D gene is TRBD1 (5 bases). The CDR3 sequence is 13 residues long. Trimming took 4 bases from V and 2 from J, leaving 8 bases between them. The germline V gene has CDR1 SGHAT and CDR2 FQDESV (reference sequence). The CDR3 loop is CASSSQVNYGYTF. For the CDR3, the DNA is TGTGCCAGCAGCTCACAGGTCAACTATGGCTACACCTTC.

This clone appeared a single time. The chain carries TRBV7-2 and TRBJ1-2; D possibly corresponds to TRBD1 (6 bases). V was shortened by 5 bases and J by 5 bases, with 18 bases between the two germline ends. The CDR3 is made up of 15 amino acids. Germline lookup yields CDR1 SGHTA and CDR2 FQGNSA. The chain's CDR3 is CASSPRGPTGYGYTF. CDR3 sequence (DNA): TGTGCCAGCAGCCCCAGGGGCCCCACGGGGTATGGCTACACCTTC.

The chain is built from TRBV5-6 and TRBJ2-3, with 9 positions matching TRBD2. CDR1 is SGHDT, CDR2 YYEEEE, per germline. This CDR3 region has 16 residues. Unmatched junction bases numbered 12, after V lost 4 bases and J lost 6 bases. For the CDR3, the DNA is TGTGCCAGCAGCGTAGGGGTGGCTAGCGGGATGGATACGCAGTATTTT. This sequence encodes CASSVGVASGMDTQYF.

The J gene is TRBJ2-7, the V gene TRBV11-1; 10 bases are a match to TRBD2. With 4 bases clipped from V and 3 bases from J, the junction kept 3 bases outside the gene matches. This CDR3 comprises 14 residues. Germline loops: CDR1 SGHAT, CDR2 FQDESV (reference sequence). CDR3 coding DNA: TGTGCCAGCAGCTGGACTAGCGGAATCTACGAGCAGTACTTC. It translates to CASSWTSGIYEQYF.

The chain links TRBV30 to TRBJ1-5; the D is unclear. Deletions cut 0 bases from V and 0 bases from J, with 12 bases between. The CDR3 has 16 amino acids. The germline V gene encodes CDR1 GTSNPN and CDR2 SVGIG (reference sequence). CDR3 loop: CAWSVFGLPSNQPQHF. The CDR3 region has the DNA TGTGCCTGGAGTGTATTCGGACTCCCTAGCAATCAGCCCCAGCATTTT.

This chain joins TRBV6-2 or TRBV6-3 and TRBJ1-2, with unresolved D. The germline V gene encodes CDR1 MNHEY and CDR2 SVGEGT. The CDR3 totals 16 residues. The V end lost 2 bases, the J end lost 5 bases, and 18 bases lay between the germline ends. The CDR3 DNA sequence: TGTGCCAGCAGTTACACCCTCGAGTTCGGGTTATATGGCTACACCTTC. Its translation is CASSYTLEFGLYGYTF.

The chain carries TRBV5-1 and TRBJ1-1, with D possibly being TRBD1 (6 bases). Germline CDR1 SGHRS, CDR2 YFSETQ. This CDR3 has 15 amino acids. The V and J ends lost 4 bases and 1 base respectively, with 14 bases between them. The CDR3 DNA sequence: TGCGCCAGCAGCAGGAAGACAGGACAGAACACTGAAGCTTTCTTT. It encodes CASSRKTGQNTEAFF.

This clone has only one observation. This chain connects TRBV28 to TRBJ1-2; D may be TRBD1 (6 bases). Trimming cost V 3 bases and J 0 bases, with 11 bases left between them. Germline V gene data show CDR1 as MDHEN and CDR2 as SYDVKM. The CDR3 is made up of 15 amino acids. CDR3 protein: CASSFGTPSNYGYTF. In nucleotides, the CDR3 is TGTGCCAGCAGTTTCGGGACACCTTCTAACTATGGCTACACCTTC.